The 11 T cell receptor beta chains in this list originate from one sample, sequenced in a study of T cell clonality in common variable immunodeficiency (dated by TCRdb to between 2015 and 2017). Libraries were built with the immunoSEQ multiplex PCR assay. Held by TCRdb, this immuneACCESS table contains in-frame sequences only and omits some clones. Under half of the omission traces to an unresolved V gene where checked; the cause of the rest is unknown. The sample comprises about 44,000 clones, and every one was counted more than once. About 10% of the sample is held by the ten biggest clonotypes. Sequencing was carried out using peripheral blood mononuclear cells. The receptors shown here come from a person aged 18-70 years in good health.

This clone was seen repeatedly, ten times or more. An end of the junction differs from the germline gene, which may be a read error. The CDR3 extends 3 residues past the end of the read, so its final part is completed from the germline J gene. Other DNA sequences within the sample encode an identical CDR3. This chain connects TRBV20-1 to TRBJ2-7, with 10 bases aligning to TRBD2. This CDR3 region has 13 residues. Germline V gene data show CDR1 as DFQATT and CDR2 as SNEGSKA (reference sequence). CDR3 sequence: CSARGLADYEQYF. The CDR3 bases that were read are TGCAGTGCCAGAGGACTAGCGGACTACGAG.

The table lists this clone with many counts. The read comes to an end 3 residues before the CDR3 does, leaving the germline J gene to fill in the end. The chain combines TRBV20-1 with TRBJ1-5; tentatively, D is TRBD1 (6 bases). Between the trimmed V and J ends, which lost 2 bases and 5 bases, there was a span of 16 bases. The germline V gene has CDR1 DFQATT and CDR2 SNEGSKA (reference sequence). CDR3 size: 15 residues. The part of the CDR3 DNA that was read is TGCAGTGCTAGATCGCAGGGGCATTCTTATCAGCCC. This translates into CSARSQGHSYQP. The whole CDR3 region reads CSARSQGHSYQPQHF.

This clone was seen many times. Read sequence stops 3 residues before the CDR3 end, and the germline J gene provides the missing end. The V and J genes are TRBV5-4 and TRBJ1-1; no clear D gene. The CDR3 runs 13 residues. Per germline, CDR1 SGHNT and CDR2 YYREEE (reference sequence). This chain's CDR3 is CASSLGAGLEAFF. Incomplete CDR3 DNA: TGTGCCAGCAGCTTGGGGGCCGGTTTAGAA.

There are many counts of this clone. The CDR3 end falls 3 residues outside the read, so it is completed with the germline J gene. This sequence joins TRBV7-8 and TRBJ2-3; 9 bases are a match to TRBD2. Germline trimming cut 1 base from V and 6 bases from J; bases unmatched to any gene: 5. The CDR3 runs 15 residues. Looked up from germline, CDR1 is SGHVS and CDR2 is FQNEAQ. The covered CDR3 bases are TGTGCCAGCAGCTTAGGTAGCGGGAGTTCGGATACG. It translates to CASSLGSGSSDT. The full CDR3 is CASSLGSGSSDTQYF.

This clone was detected many times. The read is 3 residues too short to cover the CDR3 end, so that end is filled in from the germline J gene. This chain uses TRBV5-4 with TRBJ1-1, with D possibly matching TRBD1 (6 bases). This CDR3 comprises 13 residues. Germline-derived CDR1 and CDR2 are SGHNT and YYREEE (reference sequence). Trimming removed 4 bases at V and 5 bases at J, with 12 bases between. Partial CDR3 DNA: TGTGCCAGCAGCCTGGTTAGGGGGACTGAA. Translated, it gives CASSLVRGTE. The whole CDR3 reads CASSLVRGTEAFF.

In its sample, this clone was seen many times. The read comes to an end 3 residues before the CDR3 does, leaving the germline J gene to fill in the end. The rearrangement links TRBV6-1 to TRBJ2-3, with 7 bases lining up with TRBD1. The CDR3 contains 16 residues. V lost 3 bases to trimming and J lost 1 base; unmatched junction nucleotides: 7. Germline V gene lookup returns CDR1 MNHNS and CDR2 SASEGT. CDR3 DNA, as far as it was read: TGTGCCAGCAGTGAGGCCAGGGGGTATGGCACAGATACG. It encodes CASSEARGYGTDT. The whole CDR3 sequence is CASSEARGYGTDTQYF.

This clone was observed at least ten times. The part of the CDR3 DNA that was read is TGCAGTGCCCCGACGACTATCTATGGC. Its protein is CSAPTTIYG. The whole CDR3 region reads CSAPTTIYGYTF. The chain couples TRBV20-1 to TRBJ1-2; D not resolved. The CDR3 goes on 3 residues after the read ends, and that part is filled in from the germline J gene. This CDR3 is 12 amino acids long. V lost 6 bases and J 4 bases, leaving 12 bases between the germline ends. In germline, CDR1 is DFQATT, CDR2 SNEGSKA (reference sequence).

This clone appeared many times. CDR3 loop: CASSGGTGETEAFF. CDR3 bases read: TGTGCCAGCAGTGGAGGGACAGGGGAAACTGAA. The chain uses TRBV6-1 and TRBJ1-1, with 10 bases aligning to TRBD1. The observed sequence ends 3 residues before the CDR3 terminus, with the missing tail filled in from the germline J gene. The V gene's germline CDR1 is MNHNS and CDR2 SASEGT. The junction had 4 bases not matched to a gene; V was cut back by 4 bases and J by 5 bases. The CDR3 runs 14 residues.

This clone showed up many times. The read ends 3 residues shy of where the CDR3 ends; the end is completed using the germline J gene. This chain joins TRBV5-1 and TRBJ2-3; 7 bases agree with TRBD1. Germline V lookup: CDR1 SGHRS, CDR2 YFSETQ. Trimming cost V 7 bases and J 4 bases; bases outside gene matches: 9. The CDR3 is made up of 14 amino acids. The DNA read from the CDR3 is TGCGCCAGCTGTACGGCAGACAGGGCAGATACG. This codes for CASCTADRADT. The whole CDR3 sequence reads CASCTADRADTQYF.

The sample holds many counts of this clone. The read halts 3 residues ahead of the CDR3 end, with the missing end drawn from the germline J gene. The rearrangement uses TRBV20-1 and TRBJ1-1; 9 bases map to TRBD1. In germline, CDR1 is DFQATT, CDR2 SNEGSKA (reference sequence). The CDR3 extends over 14 amino acids. The part of the CDR3 DNA that was read is TGCAGTGCTCGTTTACAGGGGGCAACTTTGGGA. As protein: CSARLQGATLG. The CDR3 reads in full as CSARLQGATLGAFF.

At least ten counts were recorded for this clone. The CDR3 region is CASSFLAGAGGSEQFF. CDR3 bases read: TGCGCCAGCAGCTTCCTCGCGGGGGCCGGGGGGAGTGAG. The J gene is TRBJ2-1, the V gene TRBV5-1; D possibly corresponds to TRBD2 (7 bases). The CDR3 goes on 3 residues after the read ends, and that part is filled in from the germline J gene. Trimming stripped 2 bases from V and 9 bases from J, with 21 bases between. This CDR3 spans 16 amino acids. Germline CDR1 is SGHRS and CDR2 is YFSETQ. Using reference TRBV5-1 and TRBJ2-1 for the parts outside the CDR3, the full variable domain is KAGVTQTPRYLIKTRGQQVTLSCSPISGHRSVSWYQQTPGQGLQFLFEYFSETQRNKGNFPGRFSGRQFSNSRSEMNVSTLELGDSALYLCASSFLAGAGGSEQFFGPGTRLTVL.